This passage covers 4 T cell receptor beta chains from one sample sequenced in a study of identical twins. TCRdb re-derived calls from the 5' RACE reads in MiXCR, one entry per CDR3 protein. The sample has some 760,000 distinct CDR3 sequences, around a sixth seen once. This same sample was also taken into another study, of T cells expressing NK-cell markers.

The specimen was PBMCs. The receptor source for this set is a woman aged 18 to 35 in good health.

This clonotype was picked up a small number of times. The chain has TRBV20-1 and TRBJ2-1; 12 bases match TRBD1. This CDR3 contains 16 residues. The J segment lost 6 bases and the V segment lost 4 bases, leaving 10 bases of the junction unmatched. Germline V gives CDR1 DFQATT, CDR2 SNEGSKA (reference sequence). The CDR3 sequence: CSATGTGGRRSNEQFF. CDR3 in DNA: TGCAGTGCTACCGGGACAGGGGGCAGACGATCCAATGAGCAGTTCTTC.

This rearrangement joins TRBV10-3 to TRBJ2-7, with 11 bases identical to TRBD2. The CDR3 has 17 amino acids. Germline V gives CDR1 ENHRY, CDR2 SYGVKD. Unmatched junction bases numbered 10, after V lost 4 bases and J lost 2 bases. CDR3 DNA: TGTGCCATCAGTGGCACTAGCGGGAGTGGGTCGACCTACGAGCAGTACTTC. This codes for CAISGTSGSGSTYEQYF.

The chain is built from TRBV20-1 and TRBJ2-1; no clear D. V was shortened by 5 bases and J by 0 bases, with 17 bases between the two germline ends. The germline V gene encodes CDR1 DFQATT and CDR2 SNEGSKA (reference sequence). The CDR3 runs to 16 residues. This CDR3 is CSADLSPLSSYNEQFF. CDR3 bases: TGCAGTGCTGACCTCTCTCCCCTTAGCTCCTACAATGAGCAGTTCTTC.

This clonotype was observed a handful of times. This chain joins TRBV5-1 and TRBJ2-1; 12 bases align to TRBD2. Trimming took 0 bases from V and 8 from J; bases not matched to a gene: 6. The CDR3 has 16 residues. The germline V gene has CDR1 SGHRS and CDR2 YFSETQ. The CDR3 is CASSLGLAGGYDEQFF. The CDR3 nucleotides are TGCGCCAGCAGCTTGGGGCTAGCGGGAGGGTATGATGAGCAGTTCTTC. Complete variable domain (other parts from reference TRBV5-1 and TRBJ2-1): KAGVTQTPRYLIKTRGQQVTLSCSPISGHRSVSWYQQTPGQGLQFLFEYFSETQRNKGNFPGRFSGRQFSNSRSEMNVSTLELGDSALYLCASSLGLAGGYDEQFFGPGTRLTVL.